This T cell receptor beta chain was documented in a study of OX40 agonist ivuxolimab in advanced cancers. Overall study results and limits: Clonal expansion was among the lowest in partial responders at 0.1-3.0 mg/kg, especially CD8+. At doses 0.1 to 3.0 mg/kg, CD4+ and CD8+ clones expanded.

Patients with autoimmune history or systemic immunosuppression were excluded. With 5 bases removed from V and 7 bases from J, the gap between germline ends came to 17 bases. The CDR3 has 15 residues. Germline-derived CDR1 and CDR2 are SGHTA and FQGNSA. Remarks on this clone: The antigen is unknown.

Using immunoSEQ multiplex PCR, the repertoire was profiled, and TCRdb retains in-frame clones only, with some absent. The table has tens of thousands of clones, roughly four fifths seen once. This rearrangement joins TRBV7-2 to TRBJ1-4, with a weak D call TRBD1 (6 bases). The sequence was collected from an adult with an advanced solid tumor such as melanoma, head and neck, liver or kidney cancer. The sample here was CD4+ or CD8+ T cells sorted from blood, taken in a trial of the OX40 agonist ivuxolimab. The CDR3 DNA reads TGTGCCAGCAGCCCCTACAGGGCTGTGAGTGAAAAACTGTTTTTT. Protein sequence: CASSPYRAVSEKLFF.